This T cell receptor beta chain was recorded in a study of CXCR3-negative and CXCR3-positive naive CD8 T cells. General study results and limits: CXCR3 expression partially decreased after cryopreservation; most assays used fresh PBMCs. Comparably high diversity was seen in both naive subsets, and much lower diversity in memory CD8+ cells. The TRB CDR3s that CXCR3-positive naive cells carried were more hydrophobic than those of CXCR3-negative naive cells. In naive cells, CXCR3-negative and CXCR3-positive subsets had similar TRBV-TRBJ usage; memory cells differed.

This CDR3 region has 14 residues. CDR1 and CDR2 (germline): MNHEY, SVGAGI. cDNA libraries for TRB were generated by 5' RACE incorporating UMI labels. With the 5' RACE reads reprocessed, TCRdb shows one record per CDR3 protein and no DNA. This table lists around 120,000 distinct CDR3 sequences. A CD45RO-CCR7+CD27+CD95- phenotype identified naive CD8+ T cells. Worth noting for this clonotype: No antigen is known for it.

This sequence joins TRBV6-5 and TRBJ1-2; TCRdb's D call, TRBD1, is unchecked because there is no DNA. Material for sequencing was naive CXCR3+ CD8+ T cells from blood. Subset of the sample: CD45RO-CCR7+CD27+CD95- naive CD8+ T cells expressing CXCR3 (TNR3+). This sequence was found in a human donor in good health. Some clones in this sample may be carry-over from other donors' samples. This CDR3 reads CASSYSMGDYGYTF.